Below are 5 T cell receptor beta chains sequenced from a single sample in a study of naive and memory T cell subsets. Amplification of ligated cDNA took four PCR rounds with SP2 and nested alpha and beta constant primers. TCRdb ran MiXCR on the 5' RACE reads and lists one entry per CDR3 protein. The sample carries about 56,000 distinct CDR3 sequences, about 8.3% recorded once. TCR cDNA received a 3' ligated oligonucleotide that carried a UMI. Receptor source: a female donor in good health.

The chain carries TRBV20-1 and TRBJ1-1; D gene unclear. Germline CDR1 reads DFQATT; CDR2 reads SNEGSKA (reference sequence). The CDR3 is 16 amino acids. Trimming took off 2 bases at V and 1 base at J, with 17 bases between the two ends. CDR3 DNA sequence: TGCAGTGCTAGACGCCCGCAGCGACCATCGAACACTGAAGCTTTCTTT. It specifies CSARRPQRPSNTEAFF.

This clonotype was seen a handful of times. The chain recombines TRBV4-3 with TRBJ2-2; D is perhaps TRBD1 (7 bases). Trimming took off 4 bases at V and 6 bases at J, with 18 bases between the two ends. The CDR3 loop spans 16 amino acids. Germline V CDR1 and CDR2: LGHNA, YSLEER. CDR3 sequence (DNA): TGCGCCAGCAGCCCCTTCGTAGACAGGGAGGCCGGGGAGCTGTTTTTT. It translates to CASSPFVDREAGELFF.

The rearrangement links TRBV3-1 to TRBJ2-1, with 8 positions matching TRBD2. The CDR3 loop spans 16 amino acids. Losses at the gene ends were 5 bases for V and 7 bases for J; bases not matched to a gene: 13. CDR1 and CDR2 from the germline V gene are LGHDT and YNNKEL (reference sequence). For the CDR3, the DNA is TGTGCCAGCAGCGCTAAGACGGGGGGGCGGAGGAATGAGCAGTTCTTC. Amino acids: CASSAKTGGRRNEQFF.

The chain recombines TRBV19 with TRBJ1-5, with 7 bases that match TRBD1. The trim removed 1 base at V and 7 bases at J, leaving 10 bases unmatched. The CDR3 contains 16 residues. Germline CDR1 reads LNHDA; CDR2 reads SQIVND (reference sequence). Here the CDR3 DNA reads TGTGCCAGTAGTATAGCGAGGAGACAGGGATACCAGCCCCAGCATTTT. Protein: CASSIARRQGYQPQHF.

This clonotype showed up just a few times. The genes are TRBV9 and TRBJ2-2; D gene uncertain. From germline, CDR1 is SGDLS and CDR2 YYNGEE. With 1 base removed from V and 5 bases from J, the gap between germline ends came to 6 bases. This CDR3 has 13 residues. The CDR3 region is CASSVSTTGELFF. CDR3 DNA sequence: TGTGCCAGCAGCGTAAGCACAACCGGGGAGCTGTTTTTT. Full variable domain (rest looked up from reference TRBV9 and TRBJ2-2): DSGVTQTPKHLITATGQRVTLRCSPRSGDLSVYWYQQSLDQGLQFLIQYYNGEERAKGNILERFSAQQFPDLHSELNLSSLELGDSALYFCASSVSTTGELFFGEGSRLTVL.